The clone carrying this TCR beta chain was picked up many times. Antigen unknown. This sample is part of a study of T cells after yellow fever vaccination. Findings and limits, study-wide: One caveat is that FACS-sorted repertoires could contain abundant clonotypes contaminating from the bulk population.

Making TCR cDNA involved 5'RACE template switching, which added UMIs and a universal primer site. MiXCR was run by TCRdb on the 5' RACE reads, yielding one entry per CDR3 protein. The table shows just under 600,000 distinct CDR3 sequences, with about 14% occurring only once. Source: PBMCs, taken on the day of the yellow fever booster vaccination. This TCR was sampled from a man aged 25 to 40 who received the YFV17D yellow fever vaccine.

The CDR3 loop is CASSPRLVKETQYF. The CDR3 DNA is TGTGCCAGCAGCCCCAGACTAGTAAAAGAGACCCAGTACTTC. This sequence joins TRBV12-3 or TRBV12-4 and TRBJ2-5; D possibly corresponds to TRBD2 (6 bases). V dropped 6 bases and J dropped 3 bases, with 14 bases sitting between them. The CDR3 has 14 amino acids.